One TCR beta chain is described in this entry. Losses at the gene ends were 6 bases for V and 10 bases for J; bases not matched to a gene: 10. CDR1 and CDR2 from the germline V gene are MNHEY and SMNVEV (reference sequence). The CDR3 has 13 amino acids. The data are from a study of blood T cells in healthy people across ages. The second PCR ran roughly 6 to 12 cycles with a sample-barcoded 5' primer and J-beta primers. MiXCR, applied by TCRdb to the 5' RACE reads, yields one record per CDR3 protein. This sample yields around 1,000,000 distinct CDR3 sequences, of which under 30% are seen a single time; around 0.75% belongs to the top ten. The same sample was also studied in work on T cells of mothers and their children.

What was sequenced was blood. V gene TRBV27 combines with J gene TRBJ1-2; 8 bases fit TRBD1. The receptor was isolated from a girl aged 2-9 years in good health. The CDR3, as DNA: TGTGCCAGCAGCCCCCATGGACAGGGTGACTACACCTTC. Translating gives CASSPHGQGDYTF.